The 8 T cell receptor beta chains below all came from one sample that was sequenced in a study of post-analysis software for immune sequencing data. Study observations and caveats: There were roughly 5 TRBV segments more frequent in patients than controls, and TRBV5-6, TRBV5-1 and TRBV20-1 were among them.

These receptors have no known antigen. The authors incorporated unique molecular identifiers into the TCR beta cDNA libraries. Using its own MiXCR run on the PCR reads, TCRdb lists one record per CDR3 protein. The sample yields hundreds of thousands of distinct CDR3 sequences, around 40% seen once. The sequenced sample was blood. These receptors all come from a girl between 5 and 17 years old with multiple sclerosis.

This clonotype was seen only a few times. The chain employs TRBV20-1 and TRBJ2-1; TRBD2 matches at 11 bases. Per the germline V gene, CDR1 is DFQATT and CDR2 is SNEGSKA (reference sequence). V dropped 4 bases and J dropped 6; count of bases not matched to a gene: 2. CDR3 length: 13 residues. CDR3 sequence (DNA): TGCAGTGCTATAGCGGGAGGGGGCAATGAGCAGTTCTTC. It encodes CSAIAGGGNEQFF.

Remarks on this clonotype: The junction shows a germline mismatch at one end, possibly a read error. V is TRBV27 and J is TRBJ2-6; possible D gene TRBD2, 5 bases. The CDR3 extends over 17 amino acids. The germline V gene has CDR1 MNHEY and CDR2 SMNVEV (reference sequence). Written as DNA, the CDR3 is TGTGCCAGCTATCAAACGACGGGGTTAGCTGGGACCAACGTCCTGACTTTC. The encoded protein is CASYQTTGLAGTNVLTF.

This clonotype appeared a few times. The gene calls are TRBV5-1 and TRBJ1-5, with a weak D call TRBD1 (6 bases). The CDR3 consists of 13 residues. Trimming took 2 bases from V and 5 from J, leaving 8 bases between them. The germline V gene encodes CDR1 SGHRS and CDR2 YFSETQ. The CDR3 loop reads CASSLDRYQPQHF. In DNA form, the CDR3 reads TGCGCCAGCAGCTTAGACAGGTATCAGCCCCAGCATTTT.

J is TRBJ2-3 and V is TRBV6-5; tentative D call: TRBD1 (5 bases). Trimming stripped 6 bases from V and 0 bases from J, with 13 bases between. This CDR3 is 15 amino acids long. Germline assignment: CDR1 MNHEY and CDR2 SVGAGI. The CDR3 loop is CASSLTASSTDTQYF. CDR3 sequence (DNA): TGTGCCAGCAGCCTGACAGCCTCTAGCACAGATACGCAGTATTTT.

This clonotype was seen more than once but under ten times. This sequence joins TRBV4-1 and TRBJ2-3; the match to TRBD2 covers 10 bases. Per germline, CDR1 MGHRA and CDR2 YSYEKL. The junction had 6 bases not matched to a gene; V was cut back by 4 bases and J by 2 bases. The CDR3 spans 16 residues. CDR3 nucleotide sequence: TGCGCCAGCAGCCCGAGGACTAGCGGAAACACAGATACGCAGTATTTT. Its protein product is CASSPRTSGNTDTQYF.

This clonotype was counted a few times. The rearrangement joins TRBV12-3 or TRBV12-4 to TRBJ2-1; 7 bases map to TRBD2. V trimming: 3 bases; J trimming: 5 bases; junction bases outside the gene matches: 10. CDR3 length equals 16 residues. CDR3 protein: CASSFEVGGGNNEQFF. The CDR3 bases are TGTGCCAGCAGTTTCGAGGTTGGCGGGGGTAACAATGAGCAGTTCTTC.

This clonotype showed up just once. The V and J genes are TRBV13 and TRBJ2-1; 7 bases fit TRBD2. Germline V gene data show CDR1 as PRHDT and CDR2 as FYEKMQ (reference sequence). Trimming at V came to 5 bases and at J to 0 bases, leaving 7 bases not matched to a gene. The CDR3 runs 16 residues. The CDR3 DNA is TGTGCCAGCAGCCCCCCAGGACTAGTCTCCTACAATGAGCAGTTCTTC. It is translated as CASSPPGLVSYNEQFF.

This clonotype was picked up many times. This chain uses TRBV6-4 with TRBJ2-2, with 11 positions matching TRBD2. Unmatched junction bases numbered 2, after V lost 4 bases and J lost 4 bases. This CDR3 has 15 amino acids. Germline V gene sequence: CDR1 MRHNA, CDR2 SNTAGT. The CDR3 protein is CASSALAGATGELFF. The CDR3, as DNA: TGTGCCAGCAGTGCACTAGCGGGAGCCACCGGGGAGCTGTTTTTT.